This T cell receptor (beta chain) derives from a study of blood T cell repertoires in COVID-19. Between the trimmed V and J ends, which lost 2 bases and 0 bases, there was a span of 8 bases. The CDR3 contains 15 residues. The germline V gene has CDR1 MNHEY and CDR2 SMNVEV (reference sequence). Using immunoSEQ multiplex PCR, the repertoire was profiled, and TCRdb retains in-frame clones only, with some absent. In the table there are 250,000 or so clones, over 70% of which are singletons. Donors were grouped by their self-reported clinical history. Sequencing input: PBMCs or T cells enriched from blood (not recorded which). This receptor was obtained from a woman between 40 and 50 years old who had been exposed to COVID-19. The V call is TRBV27, the J call TRBJ2-1, with a weak D call TRBD2 (6 bases). CDR3 sequence reads: CASSLIGSSYNEQFF. CDR3 in DNA: TGTGCCAGCAGTTTAATCGGGAGCTCCTACAATGAGCAGTTCTTC.